This TCR beta chain emerged from a study of blood T cell repertoires in COVID-19. The CDR3 covers 14 residues. Germline V lookup: CDR1 LNHDA, CDR2 SQIVND (reference sequence). Trimming took off 9 bases at V and 0 bases at J, with 15 bases between the two ends. Libraries were prepared by immunoSEQ multiplex PCR; TCRdb keeps only in-frame clonotypes and omits some of them. The repertoire includes tens of thousands of clones, just over 85% of them detected once, and less than 2% sits in the top ten. This clonotype was obtained from a woman at least 80 years old with active or convalescent COVID-19. The chain joins TRBV19 to TRBJ2-7; D is ambiguous. The sequencing input was peripheral blood. CDR3 DNA: TGTGCCAGCACCTTAACGAGGAGCTCCTACGAGCAGTACTTC. This sequence encodes CASTLTRSSYEQYF. Together with reference TRBV19 and TRBJ2-7, the CDR3 gives the full variable domain: DGGITQSPKYLFRKEGQNVTLSCEQNLNHDAMYWYRQDPGQGLRLIYYSQIVNDFQKGDIAEGYSVSREKKESFPLTVTSAQKNPTAFYLCASTLTRSSYEQYFGPGTRLTVT.